This T cell receptor (beta chain) was found in a study of T-cell memory formation after mild COVID-19. Background on the study: TCR clusters largely stayed donor specific.

Trimming cost V 3 bases and J 3 bases, with 20 bases left between them. CDR3 length: 18 amino acids. CDR1 LGHDT and CDR2 YNNKEL come from the germline V gene (reference sequence). TCRdb reprocessed the 5' RACE reads with MiXCR, giving one entry per CDR3 protein. There are hundreds of thousands of distinct CDR3 sequences in the sample; around an eighth occur only once, and under 25% lies in the top ten. This chain connects TRBV3-1 to TRBJ2-2; D is perhaps TRBD1 or TRBD2 (5 bases each). The receptor was isolated from a young man who had mild COVID-19 (a few samples of this study predate the infection). Cell type and time point are not known. Sequenced material: PBMCs or a T cell subset sorted from them (not recorded which). CDR3 coding DNA: TGTGCCAGCAGCCAGGGTCTCCCGAGAGGGGTCGACACCGGGGAGCTGTTTTTT. Translation gives CASSQGLPRGVDTGELFF. The full variable domain, rest sourced from reference TRBV3-1 and TRBJ2-2, is DTAVSQTPKYLVTQMGNDKSIKCEQNLGHDTMYWYKQDSKKFLKIMFSYNNKELIINETVPNRFSPKSPDKAHLNLHINSLELGDSAVYFCASSQGLPRGVDTGELFFGEGSRLTVL.